The 6 T cell receptor beta chains listed next were all sequenced from one sample in a study of blood T cell repertoires in COVID-19. TCRdb's copy holds only in-frame clones and misses some; the assay was immunoSEQ multiplex PCR. Of 150,000 to 200,000 clones in the sample, 70% to 90% were seen once. The sample consisted of peripheral blood. Receptors were obtained from a man in his sixties with acute or convalescent COVID-19.

The chain combines TRBV5-1 with TRBJ2-1; D ambiguous. The CDR3 runs to 14 residues. V lost 0 bases, J lost 5 bases, and 9 bases lay in between. Germline-derived CDR1 and CDR2 are SGHRS and YFSETQ. This CDR3 reads CASSLDPQNNEQFF. For the CDR3, the DNA is TGCGCCAGCAGCTTGGACCCGCAGAACAATGAGCAGTTCTTC.

The CDR3 bases are TGCAGCGTTGTTGTTGACAGGGGGAGAAATTCACCCCTCCACTTT. It codes for CSVVVDRGRNSPLHF. The chain carries TRBV29-1 and TRBJ1-6, with 9 bases matching TRBD1. V trimming: 4 bases; J trimming: 7 bases; junction bases outside the gene matches: 8. From germline, CDR1 is SQVTM and CDR2 ANQGSEA. The CDR3 is 15 residues long.

The chain couples TRBV18 to TRBJ2-2, with TRBD2 matching 7 bases. Germline V gives CDR1 KGHSH, CDR2 LQKENI. V shed 0 bases and J 6 bases; nucleotides not matched to a gene: 7. CDR3 length equals 16 residues. The CDR3 DNA reads TGTGCCAGCTCACCACCGTCAGGGAGGGTTGCCGGGGAGCTGTTTTTT. It is translated as CASSPPSGRVAGELFF.

The rearrangement links TRBV6-2 or TRBV6-3 to TRBJ1-2, with 8 bases aligning to TRBD1. The V and J ends lost 5 bases and 3 bases, in that order; junction bases with no gene match: 5. The CDR3 totals 14 residues. The germline gives CDR1 MNHEY, CDR2 SVGEGT. CDR3 sequence (DNA): TGTGCCAGCAGTGACGACAGGGGAGACTATGGCTACACCTTC. This sequence encodes CASSDDRGDYGYTF.

The chain recombines TRBV13 with TRBJ1-2; 7 nucleotides agree with TRBD1. From germline, CDR1 is PRHDT and CDR2 FYEKMQ (reference sequence). V lost 1 base, J lost 6 bases, and 5 bases stayed unmatched. This CDR3 contains 14 residues. CDR3 nucleotide sequence: TGTGCCAGCAGCTTAGAGTATCAGGGGGATGGCTACACCTTC. It specifies CASSLEYQGDGYTF.

The chain has TRBV28 and TRBJ1-5; TRBD1 matches 7 bases. There are 12 residues in the CDR3. Trimming removed 7 bases from V and 4 bases from J; junction bases left unmatched: 1. CDR1 and CDR2 from the germline V gene are MDHEN and SYDVKM. The CDR3 loop reads CASTQGNQPQHF. The CDR3 nucleotides are TGTGCCAGCACACAGGGGAATCAGCCCCAGCATTTT.